This TCR beta chain is drawn from a study of graft-versus-host responses after intestinal transplantation. Trimming removed 1 base from V and 2 bases from J, with 5 bases in between. The CDR3 is 13 residues long. Germline lookup yields CDR1 MNHEY and CDR2 SVGAGI. Assay: immunoSEQ multiplex PCR; the TCRdb copy retains only in-frame clones and omits some. Here the sample spans 60,000 to 65,000 clones, more than 90% being singletons. As regards this clone: Its antigen is not identified. Other DNA sequences from this sample encode an identical CDR3 as well.

Study observations and caveats: Recipient marrow held GvH clones, some first seen in ileum or blood.

This chain uses TRBV6-5 with TRBJ1-1; D is ambiguous. The sequences come from unstimulated CD8+ T cells sorted from spleen or lymph node cells, collected before transplant. This TCR was recovered from a human donor who was the organ donor for an intestinal transplant. The DNA for the CDR3 is TGTGCCAGCAGTTACTTCAGAAACACTGAAGCTTTCTTT. Translated, it gives CASSYFRNTEAFF.